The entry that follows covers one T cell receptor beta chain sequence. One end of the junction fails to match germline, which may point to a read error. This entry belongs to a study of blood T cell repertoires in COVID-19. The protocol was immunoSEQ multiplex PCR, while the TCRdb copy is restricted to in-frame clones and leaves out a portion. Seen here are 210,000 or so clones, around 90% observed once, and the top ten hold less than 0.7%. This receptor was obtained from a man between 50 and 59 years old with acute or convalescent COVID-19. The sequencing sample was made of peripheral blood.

The CDR3 is CASSPDSSYNSPPHF. The CDR3 DNA reads TGTGCCAGCAGCCCCGACAGCTCCTATAATTCACCCCCCCACTTT. The V gene is TRBV16, the J gene TRBJ1-6; tentative D call: TRBD1 (5 bases). The CDR3 is made up of 15 amino acids. Germline V CDR1 and CDR2: KGHSY, FQNENV. The full variable domain, its missing parts supplied by reference TRBV16 and TRBJ1-6, is GEEVAQTPKHLVRGEGQKAKLYCAPIKGHSYVFWYQQVLKNEFKFLISFQNENVFDETGMPKERFSAKCLPNSPCSLEIQATKLEDSAVYFCASSPDSSYNSPPHFGNGTRLTVT.